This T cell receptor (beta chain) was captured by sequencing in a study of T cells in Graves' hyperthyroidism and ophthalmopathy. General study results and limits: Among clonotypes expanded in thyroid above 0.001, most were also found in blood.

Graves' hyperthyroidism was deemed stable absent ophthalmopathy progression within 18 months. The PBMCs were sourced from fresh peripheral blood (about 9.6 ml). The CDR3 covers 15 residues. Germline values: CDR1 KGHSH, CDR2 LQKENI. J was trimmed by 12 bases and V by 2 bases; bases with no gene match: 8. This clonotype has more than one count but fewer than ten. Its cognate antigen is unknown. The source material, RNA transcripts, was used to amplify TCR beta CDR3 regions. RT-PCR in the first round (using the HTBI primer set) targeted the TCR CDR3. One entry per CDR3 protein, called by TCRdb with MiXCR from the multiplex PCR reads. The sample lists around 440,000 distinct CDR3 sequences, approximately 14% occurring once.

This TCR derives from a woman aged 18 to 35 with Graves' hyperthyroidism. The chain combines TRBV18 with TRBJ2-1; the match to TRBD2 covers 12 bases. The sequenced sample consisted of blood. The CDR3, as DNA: TGTGCCAGCTCACCATCTGGACTAGCGGGATTATCGCAGTTCTTC. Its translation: CASSPSGLAGLSQFF.